This TCR beta chain was captured by sequencing in a study of CD8 T cells in Susac syndrome. J lost 0 bases, V lost 3 bases, and 5 bases had no gene match. The CDR3 loop spans 16 amino acids. Germline V gives CDR1 MNHNS, CDR2 SASEGT. RNA totalling about 0.45 to 1 ug underwent reverse transcription with random hexamers. TCRdb independently ran MiXCR on the immunoSEQ multiplex PCR reads; one entry per CDR3 protein. The sample records around 140,000 distinct CDR3 sequences, roughly 96% being singletons. The receptor's source is a human donor with multiple sclerosis. J is TRBJ2-1 and V is TRBV6-1; 7 nucleotides agree with TRBD2. The sample comprised CD4+ T cells from PBMCs. CDR3 residues: CASSDLGGSSYNEQFF. The CDR3 DNA sequence: TGTGCCAGCAGTGATTTGGGGGGGAGCTCCTACAATGAGCAGTTCTTC.